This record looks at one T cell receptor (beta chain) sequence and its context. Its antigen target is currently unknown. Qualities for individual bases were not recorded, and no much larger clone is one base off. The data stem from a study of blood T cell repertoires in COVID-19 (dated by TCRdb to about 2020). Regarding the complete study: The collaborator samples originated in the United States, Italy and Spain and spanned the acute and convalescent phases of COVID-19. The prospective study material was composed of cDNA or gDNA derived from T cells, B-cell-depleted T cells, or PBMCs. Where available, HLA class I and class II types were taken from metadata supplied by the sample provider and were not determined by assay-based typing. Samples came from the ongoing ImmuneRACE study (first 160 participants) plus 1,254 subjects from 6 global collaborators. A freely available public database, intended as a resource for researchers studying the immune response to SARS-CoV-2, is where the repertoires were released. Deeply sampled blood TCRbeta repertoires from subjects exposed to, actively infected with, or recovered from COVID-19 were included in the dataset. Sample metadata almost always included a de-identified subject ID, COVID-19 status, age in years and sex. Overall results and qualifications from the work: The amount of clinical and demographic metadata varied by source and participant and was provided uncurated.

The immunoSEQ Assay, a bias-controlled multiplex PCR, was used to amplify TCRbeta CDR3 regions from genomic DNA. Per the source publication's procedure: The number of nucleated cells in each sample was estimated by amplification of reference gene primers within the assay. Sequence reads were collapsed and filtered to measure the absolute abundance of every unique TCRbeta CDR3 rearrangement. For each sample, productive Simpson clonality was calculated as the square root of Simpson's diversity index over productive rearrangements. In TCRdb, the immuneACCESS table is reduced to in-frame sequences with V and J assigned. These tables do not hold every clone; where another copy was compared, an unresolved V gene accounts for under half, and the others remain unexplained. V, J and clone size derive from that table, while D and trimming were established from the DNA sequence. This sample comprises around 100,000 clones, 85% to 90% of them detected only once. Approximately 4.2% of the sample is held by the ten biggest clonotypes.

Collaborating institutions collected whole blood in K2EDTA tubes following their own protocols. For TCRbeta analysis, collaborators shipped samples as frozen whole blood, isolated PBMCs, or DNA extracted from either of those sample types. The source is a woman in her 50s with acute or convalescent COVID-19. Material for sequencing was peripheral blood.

The sequence in DNA is TGTGCCAGCAGCCAGAGACAGGGGGCGCTTAATGAGCAGTTCTTC. It specifies CASSQRQGALNEQFF. The rearrangement joined TRBV11-2 to TRBJ2-1; TRBD1 lines up with 10 middle nucleotides. Taken from the germline V gene, the CDR1 and CDR2 loops are SGHAT and FQNNGV. The V end gives up 5 bases and the J end 7 bases, leaving 8 bases in the junction not matched to a gene. Measured from the cysteine to the phenylalanine, the CDR3 is 15 residues long. The entry retains the CDR3 DNA only, 45 bases that are in frame from base 1.